A single sample is the source of the 5 T cell receptor beta chains below, sequenced in a study of PD-L1 blockade in urothelial cancer. Documented time point: pretreatment peripheral blood. Sequenced by immunoSEQ multiplex PCR; TCRdb stores in-frame clones only, minus some. Among around 60,000 clones listed, about 76% were seen once. The source material was PBMCs, sampled around atezolizumab (anti-PD-L1) treatment. These receptors came from a man between 65 and 85 years old with urothelial cancer.

CDR3: CASRRGQGEEKLFF. CDR3 nucleotide sequence: TGTGCCAGCAGGAGGGGACAGGGAGAGGAAAAACTGTTTTTT. This chain joins TRBV2 and TRBJ1-4, with 9 bases lining up with TRBD1. The CDR3 has 14 residues. V lost 6 bases, J lost 8 bases, and 7 bases stayed unmatched. Germline lookup yields CDR1 SNHLY and CDR2 FYNNEI.

The CDR3 DNA reads as TGTGCCAGCGATCGGACAAAACATGAAAAACTGTTTTTT. Translated: CASDRTKHEKLFF. This sequence joins TRBV28 and TRBJ1-4; maybe TRBD1 (5 bases). V was cut by 8 bases and J by 6 bases, with 13 bases left in between. The length of the CDR3 is 13 residues. CDR1 is MDHEN, CDR2 SYDVKM, per germline.

This clone was counted once. The chain combines TRBV5-1 with TRBJ1-2; 11 bases fit TRBD1. The V segment lost 3 bases and the J segment 5 bases; nucleotides outside the gene matches: 9. The germline gives CDR1 SGHRS, CDR2 YFSETQ. The CDR3 sequence is 16 residues long. CDR3 nucleotides: TGCGCCAGCAGCTCCGGGACAGGGGGGATTGATTATGGCTACACCTTC. It translates to CASSSGTGGIDYGYTF. The whole variable domain, filled in from reference TRBV5-1 and TRBJ1-2, reads KAGVTQTPRYLIKTRGQQVTLSCSPISGHRSVSWYQQTPGQGLQFLFEYFSETQRNKGNFPGRFSGRQFSNSRSEMNVSTLELGDSALYLCASSSGTGGIDYGYTFGSGTRLTVV.

The chain carries TRBV2 and TRBJ1-1; D remains ambiguous. This CDR3 is 12 amino acids long. Germline CDR1 reads SNHLY; CDR2 reads FYNNEI. Trimming removed 9 bases at V and 1 base at J, with 9 bases between. The CDR3 reads CARTTENTEAFF. In DNA, the CDR3 is TGTGCCAGGACAACAGAGAACACTGAAGCTTTCTTT.

This clone was found a few times. This chain links TRBV2 with TRBJ1-2; 7 nucleotides match TRBD1. J gave up 2 bases and V 9 bases, and 6 bases lay outside the gene matches. Looked up from germline, CDR1 is SNHLY and CDR2 is FYNNEI. The CDR3 loop spans 13 amino acids. The CDR3 nucleotides are TGTGCCAGGGACGACAGGGAAAACTATGGCTACACCTTC. Translated, it gives CARDDRENYGYTF.